This T cell receptor beta chain appears in the sequencing data of a study of shared clonotypes between healthy human individuals (dated by TCRdb to between 2020 and 2021). The study in broad terms: The cohort comprised a couple of women and a few men aged 18 to 49 years. For each donor, three plates each were used for CD4 naive and CD4 memory, two plates were used for CD8 naive, and one plate was used for CD8 memory. To estimate repertoire size and how much clonotypes are shared between individuals, the study performed deep sequencing of blood TCR repertoires from 4 to 6 healthy adults. To increase sequencing depth and limit assay-specific biases, TCR repertoire library preparation and sequencing were carried out by different laboratories using diverse techniques. Leukapheresis yielded between about 0.85 and 9 billion PBMCs per donor. The paper's findings and limits, for the study overall: Higher generation probabilities were observed for clonotypes shared by all four sorted-subset donors than for non-shared clonotypes. The small number of donors limited the genetic and exposure-history diversity represented. Approximately 5% of naive CD4, 3.5% of naive CD8, approximately 2% of memory CD4, and over 0.35% of memory CD8 clonotypes were shared across a few donors. Estimated clonotype richness was generally larger for naive than for memory subsets. Sampling was restricted to blood, and TCR repertoires in tissue are likely to differ from TCR repertoires in blood. Pairwise subsampling led to the expectation that sequencing depth would affect the degree of clonotype sharing among donors. Rarefaction of sorted-subset datasets indicated incomplete sequencing despite the large sequencing depth.

Using the deep immunoSEQ assay, multiplex PCR amplified TCR CDR3 regions from genomic DNA. For each cell subset, the extracted genomic DNA was distributed evenly across all wells of several immunoSEQ 96-well plates, and each plate served as one replicate. For sorted subsets, 150 to 250 ng of genomic DNA, equivalent to 25,000 to 35,000 T cell genomes, went into each replicate PCR. Purified libraries were quantified with a Qubit 3.0 fluorometer, sized on a Bioanalyzer 2100, and re-quantified with the KAPA Library Quantification kit. Every immunoSEQ 96-well plate was sequenced on a dedicated single-read 150-cycle Illumina NextSeq 550 flow cell. The study's processing was this. Because the immunoSEQ output held only junctional sequences and lacked quality scores, the filtering could not match the filtering applied to full-length reads. Sequences were annotated with PyIR, a Python wrapper for IgBLAST v1.9, using IMGT germline references to assign V/J genes and CDR3. Reads with weak V/J assignments (E-value above 1e-6), missing CDR3, stop codons, out-of-frame junctions, or ambiguous translated residues were removed. V3J clonotypes were defined as sequences sharing the same inferred V gene, J gene, and CDR3 amino acid sequence. The percentage overlap between two repertoires was calculated by dividing the number of shared unique clonotypes by the size of the smaller repertoire. Repertoire richness was assessed with RTK rarefaction, the Chao1 estimator, and Recon v2.1 estimates of unobserved clonotypes. Generation probabilities for all TCRbeta clonotypes obtained by the gDNA method from a handful of donors were computed using OLGA. Entries here come from immuneACCESS through TCRdb and include only in-frame sequences with V and J called. Some clones fail to appear in such tables; in the studies checked, an unresolved V gene covers under half of the shortfall, and the cause of the remainder is unknown. V and J calls and clone size are given by that table; D and trimming were obtained from the DNA. The sample table holds about 820,000 clones, of which over 90% were seen once. Of the sample, 24% is held by the ten largest clones.

Regarding this clone: Its cognate antigen has yet to be identified. No qualities accompany the bases; no much larger clone lies one base away.

The CDR3 covers 13 residues, taking in both the cysteine and the phenylalanine. The entry retains the CDR3 DNA only, 39 bases that are in frame from base 1. Trimming takes 5 bases from V and 4 bases from J, and the germline ends sit 9 bases apart. The germline V gene encodes CDR1 MDHEN and CDR2 SYDVKM. CD8 naive samples were obtained by positive selection for CCR7 among CD45RO-negative cells, yielding a CD45RA+CCR7+ population from which TemRA cells were excluded. The donors were healthy, HIV-negative adults who had no recently reported acute infections or vaccinations. All donors were Caucasian adults living in Nashville, Tennessee, USA. Blood was obtained by leukapheresis, after which PBMCs were separated by Ficoll-Histopaque density gradient centrifugation and cryopreserved in liquid nitrogen vapor phase. Purity and quantity of every magnetically sorted T cell population were checked by analytical flow cytometry. Genomic DNA was isolated from each sorted fraction and quantified by UV absorbance on a Nanodrop 2000c.

What was sequenced was naive CD8+ T cells sorted from blood. According to the study, the label for this sample's cell subset or site signals: CD45RA+CCR7+. The sequence was collected from a man younger than 40 in good health. The chain uses TRBV28 and TRBJ1-5; possibly the D gene is TRBD1, per 6 matching bases. The CDR3 is CASSRTANQPQHF. The DNA is TGTGCCAGCAGTCGGACAGCGAATCAGCCCCAGCATTTT. This CDR3, with the reference TRBV28 and TRBJ1-5 proteins standing in past its ends, gives the full variable domain DVKVTQSSRYLVKRTGEKVFLECVQDMDHENMFWYRQDPGLGLRLIYFSYDVKMKEKGDIPEGYSVSREKKERFSLILESASTNQTSMYLCASSRTANQPQHFGDGTRLSIL.